The 28 T cell receptor beta chains listed next were all sequenced from one sample in a study of T-cell memory formation after mild COVID-19. MiXCR, run by TCRdb on the 5' RACE reads, gives a single entry per CDR3 protein. The repertoire consists of 400,000 to 450,000 distinct CDR3 sequences, with around 17% occurring once and the leading ten covering around a fifth. Source material: PBMCs or a T cell subset sorted from them (not recorded which). These receptors were obtained from a man aged 18 to 30 who had mild COVID-19 (a few samples of this study predate the infection). Cell type and time point are not known.

This clonotype was seen at least ten times. V and J are TRBV10-3 and TRBJ1-1; possible D gene TRBD1, 6 bases. Germline V gene sequence: CDR1 ENHRY, CDR2 SYGVKD. This CDR3 has 13 amino acids. Trimming pared 7 bases from V and 5 bases from J, leaving 14 bases between. The DNA for the CDR3 is TGTGCCATCAACCATGGTAGGGGGACTGAAGCTTTCTTT. It is translated as CAINHGRGTEAFF.

The V and J genes are TRBV5-1 and TRBJ1-6; possibly TRBD1 for D (6 bases). The V and J ends lost 4 bases and 2 bases respectively, with 10 bases between them. The CDR3 spans 15 residues. CDR1 and CDR2 (germline): SGHRS, YFSETQ. Here the CDR3 DNA reads TGCGCCAGCAGCGAGCAGGGGCCCTATAATTCACCCCTCCACTTT. This gives the protein CASSEQGPYNSPLHF.

This clonotype has at least ten counts. This chain uses TRBV7-9 with TRBJ2-2, with TRBD1 matching over 11 bases. This CDR3 is 16 amino acids long. The trim removed 5 bases at V and 5 bases at J, leaving 7 bases unmatched. Germline CDR1 is SEHNR and CDR2 is FQNEAQ (reference sequence). The CDR3 bases are TGTGCCAGCAGCCCCTTCCGGGACAGGGGGACCGGGGAGCTGTTTTTT. Protein: CASSPFRDRGTGELFF.

This clonotype was picked up one time. The J gene is TRBJ2-7, the V gene TRBV11-2, with 9 bases aligning to TRBD1. The CDR3 runs 14 residues. Germline V lookup: CDR1 SGHAT, CDR2 FQNNGV. The junction had 5 bases not matched to a gene; V was cut back by 4 bases and J by 4 bases. The CDR3 DNA reads as TGTGCCAGCAGCTCCTGGGACAGGGAATACGAGCAGTACTTC. Protein: CASSSWDREYEQYF.

This clonotype was picked up a small number of times. The genes are TRBV20-1 and TRBJ2-3, with a tentative D call TRBD1 (6 bases). CDR1 and CDR2 (germline): DFQATT, SNEGSKA (reference sequence). Between the trimmed V and J ends, which lost 1 base and 0 bases, there was a span of 11 bases. The CDR3 is 15 residues long. CDR3 region: CSARVTGISTDTQYF. The CDR3 DNA sequence: TGCAGTGCTAGAGTCACAGGGATCAGCACAGATACGCAGTATTTT.

This chain connects TRBV20-1 to TRBJ1-5; 7 bases fit TRBD1. CDR1 and CDR2 (germline): DFQATT, SNEGSKA (reference sequence). The V segment lost 3 bases and the J segment 0 bases; nucleotides outside the gene matches: 8. The CDR3 runs 16 residues. The CDR3 nucleotides are TGCAGTGCTAGCACTGACAGGGTTGATAGCAATCAGCCCCAGCATTTT. Amino acid sequence: CSASTDRVDSNQPQHF.

The genes are TRBV4-1 and TRBJ2-1; D may correspond to TRBD1 or TRBD2 (5 bases each). This CDR3 has 18 amino acids. The V end lost 0 bases, the J end lost 4 bases, and 19 bases lay between the germline ends. Germline assignment: CDR1 MGHRA and CDR2 YSYEKL. The CDR3, as DNA: TGCGCCAGCAGCCAAGAGGGGGTGGGGCTACCGAATTACAATGAGCAGTTCTTC. It is translated as CASSQEGVGLPNYNEQFF.

This rearrangement joins TRBV2 to TRBJ2-3; 9 bases align to TRBD1. This CDR3 is 18 amino acids long. Germline CDR1 SNHLY, CDR2 FYNNEI. Trimming cost V 6 bases and J 0 bases; bases outside gene matches: 13. CDR3 amino acids: CASRIPGQGAVSTDTQYF. CDR3 sequence (DNA): TGTGCCAGCAGGATTCCGGGACAGGGAGCCGTTAGCACAGATACGCAGTATTTT.

This clonotype was counted a single time. The chain recombines TRBV5-1 with TRBJ2-2, with TRBD1 matching 8 bases. The germline gives CDR1 SGHRS, CDR2 YFSETQ. This CDR3 contains 16 residues. J was trimmed by 6 bases and V by 4 bases; bases with no gene match: 11. DNA of the CDR3: TGCGCCAGCAGCCCCCGACAGGGGCTCGGAGCCGGGGAGCTGTTTTTT. Residues: CASSPRQGLGAGELFF.

This clonotype came up a few times. The CDR3 loop reads CASSDQGGTQETQYF. CDR3 DNA: TGTGCCAGTAGTGATCAGGGGGGGACTCAAGAGACCCAGTACTTC. The rearrangement links TRBV19 to TRBJ2-5; perhaps D is TRBD1 or TRBD2 (7 bases each). Germline CDR1 reads LNHDA; CDR2 reads SQIVND (reference sequence). This CDR3 spans 15 amino acids. V was clipped by 5 bases and J by 2 bases, with 15 bases between them.

The genes are TRBV6-1 and TRBJ1-5; TRBD1 aligns across 8 bases. This CDR3 contains 15 residues. CDR1 is MNHNS and CDR2 is SASEGT in the germline V gene. Losses at the gene ends were 8 bases for V and 3 bases for J; bases not matched to a gene: 9. The CDR3 protein is CASSFDRGHNQPQHF. The CDR3, as DNA: TGTGCCAGCTCTTTTGACAGGGGACACAATCAGCCCCAGCATTTT.

In its sample, this clonotype was seen a few times. The gene calls are TRBV2 and TRBJ2-7; 10 bases agree with TRBD1. The CDR3 has 15 amino acids. Germline V gene sequence: CDR1 SNHLY, CDR2 FYNNEI. Losses at the gene ends were 2 bases for V and 2 bases for J; bases not matched to a gene: 3. The CDR3 sequence: CASSEWGTGAYEQYF. The DNA for the CDR3 is TGTGCCAGCAGTGAATGGGGGACAGGGGCCTACGAGCAGTACTTC.

This clonotype was recorded a few times. CDR3 in amino acids: CASSFITDASSNEKLFF. The CDR3 DNA sequence: TGTGCCAGCAGTTTCATAACAGACGCCTCGTCTAATGAAAAACTGTTTTTT. V is TRBV12-3 or TRBV12-4 and J is TRBJ1-4; D unresolved. Trimming stripped 3 bases from V and 3 bases from J, with 17 bases between. The CDR3 runs 17 residues.

This clonotype occurred once. The chain employs TRBV27 and TRBJ1-6; D is perhaps TRBD1 (6 bases). Germline CDR1 and CDR2: MNHEY and SMNVEV (reference sequence). CDR3 size: 14 residues. V was shortened by 5 bases and J by 7 bases, with 12 bases between the two germline ends. CDR3 sequence reads: CASSQGWRNSPLHF. The CDR3 coding sequence is TGTGCCAGCAGTCAGGGGTGGAGGAATTCACCCCTCCACTTT.

The rearrangement uses TRBV12-3 or TRBV12-4 and TRBJ2-7; D might be TRBD1 or TRBD2, each matching 5 bases. V was shortened by 4 bases and J by 4 bases, with 11 bases between the two germline ends. The CDR3 is 13 residues long. In nucleotides, the CDR3 is TGTGCCAGCAGTTCCGGGACCGTTTACGAGCAGTACTTC. Translation gives CASSSGTVYEQYF.

There are a few counts of this clonotype. V is TRBV2 and J is TRBJ2-3; possible D gene TRBD2, 7 bases. The CDR3 spans 13 residues. Trimming took off 4 bases at V and 8 bases at J, with 13 bases between the two ends. Germline V lookup: CDR1 SNHLY, CDR2 FYNNEI. The CDR3 DNA is TGTGCCAGCAGTGCGCGGGGGCGGGGTACGCAGTATTTT. It yields the protein CASSARGRGTQYF.

In its sample, this clonotype was seen a few times. The J gene is TRBJ2-5, the V gene TRBV7-6; TRBD2 is a possible D gene (6 bases). CDR1 is SGHVS, CDR2 FNYEAQ, per germline. Trimming took 4 bases from V and 4 from J, leaving 13 bases between them. The CDR3 loop spans 14 amino acids. CDR3 residues: CASSSRGAPETQYF. The CDR3 nucleotides are TGTGCCAGCAGCTCCCGCGGGGCCCCAGAGACCCAGTACTTC.

The rearrangement joins TRBV20-1 to TRBJ2-3; possible D gene TRBD2, 5 bases. The CDR3 is 13 residues long. The germline V and J ends were trimmed by 5 bases and 4 bases, with 13 bases remaining between them. The germline gives CDR1 DFQATT, CDR2 SNEGSKA (reference sequence). CDR3 sequence reads: CSARTSLADTQYF. In DNA form, the CDR3 reads TGCAGTGCTCGAACTAGTTTGGCAGATACGCAGTATTTT.

The gene calls are TRBV3-1 and TRBJ2-5; TRBD1 matches 8 bases. V gave up 5 bases and J gave up 5 bases; unmatched junction bases: 10. The germline CDR1 and CDR2 sequences are LGHDT and YNNKEL (reference sequence). There are 15 residues in the CDR3. The chain's CDR3 is CASSIFQGAGETQYF. CDR3 nucleotides: TGTGCCAGCAGCATCTTCCAGGGGGCAGGGGAGACCCAGTACTTC.

The J gene is TRBJ1-4, the V gene TRBV5-5; D gene uncertain. This CDR3 is built from 14 residues. V lost 3 bases and J lost 5, with 11 bases in between. Germline loops: CDR1 SGHKS, CDR2 YYEKEE (reference sequence). The CDR3 protein is CASSSPGSNEKLFF. CDR3 coding DNA: TGTGCCAGCAGCTCCCCGGGGTCCAATGAAAAACTGTTTTTT.

J is TRBJ1-2 and V is TRBV5-1, with D possibly TRBD1 on 5 matching bases. Trimming took 0 bases from V and 1 from J, leaving 19 bases between them. The CDR3 length is 18 residues. From germline, CDR1 is SGHRS and CDR2 YFSETQ. The DNA for the CDR3 is TGCGCCAGCAGCTTGGATACAGGATTCCGACCCCTTAACTATGGCTACACCTTC. It is translated as CASSLDTGFRPLNYGYTF.

This clonotype was recorded many times. The V and J genes are TRBV27 and TRBJ2-7; 8 bases agree with TRBD2. Germline trimming cut 7 bases from V and 5 bases from J; bases unmatched to any gene: 7. Per the germline V gene, CDR1 is MNHEY and CDR2 is SMNVEV (reference sequence). The CDR3 is 13 residues long. CDR3 region: CASTSGRGDEQYF. The CDR3 bases are TGTGCCAGCACTTCCGGGCGGGGGGACGAGCAGTACTTC.

The chain is built from TRBV20-1 and TRBJ1-2, with D possibly being TRBD1 (6 bases). Germline CDR1 DFQATT, CDR2 SNEGSKA (reference sequence). V gave up 7 bases and J gave up 4 bases, with 19 bases separating them. This CDR3 is 14 amino acids long. CDR3 coding DNA: TGCAGTGGCCTAGAAGGGGGGACGGGCTATGGCTACACCTTC. Translation: CSGLEGGTGYGYTF.

The sample holds many counts of this clonotype. This chain links TRBV6-5 with TRBJ1-1, with TRBD1 identical over 7 bases. The CDR3 loop spans 13 amino acids. The germline V gene encodes CDR1 MNHEY and CDR2 SVGAGI. V dropped 9 bases and J dropped 1; count of bases not matched to a gene: 5. The CDR3 region is CASHRGKNTEAFF. DNA of the CDR3: TGTGCCAGTCACAGGGGAAAGAACACTGAAGCTTTCTTT.

On this clonotype itself: Germline is not matched at one junction end, which may reflect a read error. V gene TRBV6-5 combines with J gene TRBJ2-3; 10 bases line up with TRBD2. Germline V gives CDR1 MNHEY, CDR2 SVGAGI. The CDR3 runs 15 residues. CDR3 DNA: TGTGACAGCAGCCTAGCGGGGGCCCGCACAGATACGCAGTATTTT. Amino acids: CDSSLAGARTDTQYF.

The table lists this clonotype with a few counts. This chain uses TRBV6-1 with TRBJ2-7; tentatively, D is TRBD1 (5 bases). The V gene lost 5 bases and the J gene lost 4 bases, with 18 bases spanning the gap. The CDR3 consists of 15 residues. Germline assignment: CDR1 MNHNS and CDR2 SASEGT. The CDR3, as DNA: TGTGCCAGCAGTTCCGGGCTTATTCAGGGTTACGAGCAGTACTTC. This translates into CASSSGLIQGYEQYF.

This clonotype has only a few counts. The gene calls are TRBV25-1 and TRBJ2-1, with a weak D call TRBD1 (6 bases). In germline, CDR1 is MGHDK, CDR2 SYGVNS. V was clipped by 7 bases and J by 1 base, with 11 bases between them. The CDR3 sequence is 14 residues long. The CDR3 DNA sequence: TGTGCCAGCACCCGGGACACGTCCTACAATGAGCAGTTCTTC. Its protein product is CASTRDTSYNEQFF. Variable domain in full (rest from reference TRBV25-1 and TRBJ2-1): EADIYQTPRYLVIGTGKKITLECSQTMGHDKMYWYQQDPGMELHLIHYSYGVNSTEKGDLSSESTVSRIRTEHFPLTLESARPSHTSQYLCASTRDTSYNEQFFGPGTRLTVL.

The V gene is TRBV28, the J gene TRBJ2-2, with a weak D call TRBD1 (5 bases). Germline-derived CDR1 and CDR2 are MDHEN and SYDVKM. V lost 5 bases to trimming and J lost 1 base, with 11 bases between them. The CDR3 consists of 15 residues. The CDR3 bases are TGTGCCAGCAGTACCTCGACAGTGAACACCGGGGAGCTGTTTTTT. Translated: CASSTSTVNTGELFF.